The sequence of this TCR beta chain was determined in a study of CD8+ T cells in alopecia areata. Study-wide background: Twice daily, treated patients received 5 to 10 mg of oral tofacitinib.

Sequencing relied on a cDNA template that was reverse transcribed from extracted RNA. Libraries were prepared by immunoSEQ multiplex PCR; TCRdb keeps only in-frame clonotypes and omits some of them. This table has around 120,000 clones, about 50% appearing once. Treatment indicated: oral pan-JAK inhibitor, 5-10 mg twice daily. The sequenced sample was CD4+ T cells sorted from blood, obtained at week 4, from a patient treated with tofacitinib. The receptor's source is a human donor with alopecia areata.

CDR3 protein: CSVEFLGTKTEAFF. The CDR3 DNA reads as TGCAGCGTTGAATTTCTGGGCACAAAGACTGAAGCTTTCTTT. The rearrangement uses TRBV29-1 and TRBJ1-1; D gene ambiguous. The CDR3 consists of 14 residues. CDR1 and CDR2 (germline): SQVTM, ANQGSEA. V lost 2 bases to trimming and J lost 5 bases, with 15 bases between them. The full variable domain, its missing parts supplied by reference TRBV29-1 and TRBJ1-1, is SAVISQKPSRDICQRGTSLTIQCQVDSQVTMMFWYRQQPGQSLTLIATANQGSEATYESGFVIDKFPISRPNLTFSTLTVSNMSPEDSSIYLCSVEFLGTKTEAFFGQGTRLTVV.